These 17 T cell receptor beta chains originate from one sample sequenced in a study of T cell repertoires in cytomegalovirus infection. Via MiXCR, TCRdb re-called the reads, giving one row per CDR3 protein. The data contain 500,000 or so distinct CDR3 sequences, more than 15% of them singletons. Sequencing used CD8+ T cells from PBMCs. The origin of the receptors is a human donor in good health (CMV status not recorded). Some clones in this sample may be carry-over from other donors' samples.

V usage is TRBV7-6 and J usage is TRBJ1-2; possible D gene TRBD1, 5 bases. The V and J ends lost 5 bases and 0 bases respectively, with 16 bases between them. The CDR3 is 16 amino acids. Per the germline V gene, CDR1 is SGHVS and CDR2 is FNYEAQ. The CDR3 sequence: CASSLSGQGPNYGYTF. The CDR3 DNA is TGTGCCAGCAGCCTTTCAGGGCAGGGCCCTAACTATGGCTACACCTTC.

This clonotype has just a few counts. The genes are TRBV29-1 and TRBJ2-2, with D possibly being TRBD2 (6 bases). V lost 4 bases and J lost 0, with 6 bases in between. The CDR3 length is 13 residues. CDR1 is SQVTM and CDR2 is ANQGSEA in the germline V gene. CDR3 nucleotides: TGCAGCGTTGGACTAGCGAACACCGGGGAGCTGTTTTTT. Translated: CSVGLANTGELFF.

This clonotype appeared a few times. The rearrangement joins TRBV20-1 to TRBJ2-5; D might be TRBD1 (6 bases). This CDR3 has 13 residues. The germline V and J ends were trimmed by 6 bases and 3 bases, with 14 bases remaining between them. CDR1 and CDR2 (germline): DFQATT, SNEGSKA (reference sequence). CDR3 in DNA: TGCAGTGCCACTCAGGGGAACGAAGAGACCCAGTACTTC. This encodes CSATQGNEETQYF.

At least ten counts were recorded for this clonotype. The chain joins TRBV30 to TRBJ2-3; D is possibly TRBD1 (6 bases). CDR1 is GTSNPN, CDR2 SVGIG, per germline (reference sequence). Trimming took 7 bases from V and 4 from J, leaving 15 bases between them. The CDR3 sequence is 13 residues long. The CDR3 sequence: CASEGGAADTQYF. CDR3 bases: TGTGCCTCCGAAGGGGGAGCGGCAGATACGCAGTATTTT.

This clonotype was recorded many times. This chain joins TRBV10-3 and TRBJ1-2; the D gene is possibly TRBD1 (6 bases). Germline V gene sequence: CDR1 ENHRY, CDR2 SYGVKD. This CDR3 has 15 amino acids. V was shortened by 0 bases and J by 4 bases, with 12 bases between the two germline ends. The CDR3 region is CAISESQGRGYGYTF. For the CDR3, the DNA is TGTGCCATCAGTGAGTCGCAGGGGCGAGGCTATGGCTACACCTTC.

About this clonotype itself: The conserved phenylalanine or tryptophan normally closing the CDR3 is absent here, so this likely arose from a read error. The chain couples TRBV7-4 to TRBJ2-7, with 8 bases identical to TRBD2. The J segment lost 7 bases and the V segment lost 5 bases, leaving 10 bases of the junction unmatched. Per germline, CDR1 SGHVT and CDR2 SQSDAQ. This CDR3 contains 14 residues. CDR3 sequence (DNA): TGTGCCAGCAGCGTTGGGACTAGAGCCGGGGAGCAGTACTTG. Amino acids: CASSVGTRAGEQYL.

The chain is built from TRBV9 and TRBJ2-5; D possibly corresponds to TRBD2 (5 bases). This CDR3 comprises 15 residues. V was shortened by 1 base and J by 5 bases, with 15 bases between the two germline ends. CDR1 is SGDLS and CDR2 is YYNGEE in the germline V gene. Here the CDR3 reads CASSVYLDGEETQYF. The CDR3 DNA is TGTGCCAGCAGCGTATACCTGGATGGGGAGGAGACCCAGTACTTC.

V and J are TRBV7-9 and TRBJ2-7, with 10 bases aligning to TRBD2. In germline, CDR1 is SEHNR, CDR2 FQNEAQ (reference sequence). This CDR3 contains 17 residues. Germline trimming cut 3 bases from V and 3 bases from J; bases unmatched to any gene: 11. The CDR3, as DNA: TGTGCCAGCAGCTTCATAACTAGCGGGGTGCGGATCTACGAGCAGTACTTC. The encoded protein is CASSFITSGVRIYEQYF. The complete variable domain, with remaining parts taken from reference TRBV7-9 and TRBJ2-7, reads DTGVSQNPRHKITKRGQNVTFRCDPISEHNRLYWYRQTLGQGPEFLTYFQNEAQLEKSRLLSDRFSAERPKGSFSTLEIQRTEQGDSAMYLCASSFITSGVRIYEQYFGPGTRLTVT.

This clonotype occurred a few times. This chain links TRBV5-1 with TRBJ2-5; TRBD2 agrees at 13 bases. The V gene's germline CDR1 is SGHRS and CDR2 YFSETQ. Trimming took 3 bases from V and 5 from J; bases not matched to a gene: 10. The CDR3 is 17 residues long. The CDR3 region has the DNA TGCGCCAGCAGCTCACGGACTAGCGGGAGCCCCTCGGAGACCCAGTACTTC. This codes for CASSSRTSGSPSETQYF.

This clonotype turned up a few times. The chain uses TRBV4-1 and TRBJ1-4; the match to TRBD1 covers 8 bases. The ends lost 2 bases at V and 4 bases at J; junction bases unmatched: 3. This CDR3 comprises 15 residues. The germline V gene has CDR1 MGHRA and CDR2 YSYEKL. CDR3 protein: CASSQQDRVNEKLFF. The CDR3 coding sequence is TGCGCCAGCAGCCAACAGGACAGGGTTAATGAAAAACTGTTTTTT.

There are many counts of this clonotype. The chain employs TRBV7-7 and TRBJ2-5; 11 positions match TRBD1. J was trimmed by 3 bases and V by 3 bases; bases with no gene match: 3. This CDR3 comprises 15 residues. Germline values: CDR1 SSHAT, CDR2 FNYEAQ (reference sequence). CDR3 residues: CASSLDRGRKETQYF. In DNA, the CDR3 is TGTGCCAGCAGCTTGGACAGGGGGCGTAAAGAGACCCAGTACTTC. The full variable domain, with the rest looked up from reference TRBV7-7 and TRBJ2-5, is GAGVSQSPRYKVTKRGQDVTLRCDPISSHATLYWYQQALGQGPEFLTYFNYEAQPDKSGLPSDRFSAERPEGSISTLTIQRTEQRDSAMYRCASSLDRGRKETQYFGPGTRLLVL.

At least ten counts were recorded for this clonotype. The rearrangement joins TRBV7-2 to TRBJ1-2, with D maybe TRBD1 (5 bases). With 1 base removed from V and 0 bases from J, the gap between germline ends came to 15 bases. Per germline, CDR1 SGHTA and CDR2 FQGNSA. CDR3 length: 17 amino acids. CDR3: CASSLDGGARSNYGYTF. The CDR3, as DNA: TGTGCCAGCAGCTTAGATGGAGGGGCACGCTCTAACTATGGCTACACCTTC.

J is TRBJ1-4 and V is TRBV10-3; maybe TRBD1 (5 bases). The CDR3 is 15 amino acids. The V gene lost 2 bases and the J gene lost 6 bases, with 13 bases spanning the gap. Per germline, CDR1 ENHRY and CDR2 SYGVKD. DNA for the CDR3: TGTGCCATCAGTGAGGGGGGTACGGCGGATGAAAAACTGTTTTTT. This sequence encodes CAISEGGTADEKLFF.

This clonotype has a count of ten or more. The chain couples TRBV2 to TRBJ2-1, with D possibly being TRBD1 (5 bases). Germline lookup yields CDR1 SNHLY and CDR2 FYNNEI. CDR3 length: 14 amino acids. Between the trimmed V and J ends, which lost 3 bases and 2 bases, there was a span of 8 bases. For the CDR3, the DNA is TGTGCCAGCAGTGACCCAGGGACCTACAATGAGCAGTTCTTC. Protein product: CASSDPGTYNEQFF.

This clonotype came up many times. The chain couples TRBV7-2 to TRBJ2-7, with 14 positions matching TRBD2. Looked up from germline, CDR1 is SGHTA and CDR2 is FQGNSA. The ends lost 4 bases at V and 1 base at J; junction bases unmatched: 6. The CDR3 extends over 17 amino acids. The CDR3 spells CASSSRLAGGRSYEQYF. The CDR3 DNA reads TGTGCCAGCAGCTCCCGACTAGCGGGAGGGCGGTCCTACGAGCAGTACTTC.

This clonotype was found many times. The CDR3 protein is CASSSTGQGAGSPLHF. CDR3 nucleotides: TGTGCCAGCAGCTCGACGGGACAGGGGGCTGGATCACCCCTCCACTTT. This chain uses TRBV7-3 with TRBJ1-6; TRBD1 aligns across 12 bases. The trim removed 4 bases at V and 10 bases at J, leaving 8 bases unmatched. Germline values: CDR1 SGHTA, CDR2 FQGTGA. This CDR3 spans 16 amino acids.

This clonotype occurred many times. This chain uses TRBV15 with TRBJ1-5; a weak D match, TRBD1 (5 bases). Germline V CDR1 and CDR2: LNHNV, YYDKDF (reference sequence). CDR3 length: 17 residues. Trimming stripped 3 bases from V and 4 bases from J, with 19 bases between. The CDR3 coding sequence is TGTGCCACCAGCAGCCCCCTGGAGGGGACCGGGAATCAGCCCCAGCATTTT. Amino acid sequence: CATSSPLEGTGNQPQHF. Full variable domain (remainder filled in from reference TRBV15 and TRBJ1-5): DAMVIQNPRYQVTQFGKPVTLSCSQTLNHNVMYWYQQKSSQAPKLLFHYYDKDFNNEADTPDNFQSRRPNTSFCFLDIRSPGLGDTAMYLCATSSPLEGTGNQPQHFGDGTRLSIL.